The rows below give T cell receptor beta chains drawn from one sample of a study of cytomegalovirus exposure and HLA in healthy donors. Profiling relied on immunoSEQ multiplex PCR, and the TCRdb table lists in-frame clones only, not all of them. The data contain 110,000 to 150,000 clones, 75% of them singletons. Specimen: PBMCs. These receptors all stem from a man aged 30 to 45 in good health and CMV-seronegative. Both conserved end residues are part of each CDR3. The D gene is left open where the match is weak. Size tells how often a clone was seen (once, few, many) or the class of an expanded clone, and some rows leave it out.

CDR3nt: TGTGCCAGCAGTTTAAGGCGGAGTGAGCCCCAGCATTTT; CDR3aa: CASSLRRSEPQHF; d_gene: -; j_gene: TRBJ1-5; abundance: -; v_gene: TRBV27
CDR3nt: TGTGCCAGCAGTATGGACAGGGATCAGCCCCAGCATTTT; CDR3aa: CASSMDRDQPQHF; d_gene: TRBD1; j_gene: TRBJ1-5; abundance: -; v_gene: TRBV6-1
CDR3nt: TGTGCCAGCAGCTACGACAGGGGGCGAGAGACCCAGTACTTC; CDR3aa: CASSYDRGRETQYF; d_gene: TRBD1; j_gene: TRBJ2-5; abundance: few; v_gene: TRBV7-8
CDR3nt: TGTGCCAGCAGCTTAGGGGTTTCTTGGCAGGGAGGTAGCACTGAAGCTTTCTTT; CDR3aa: CASSLGVSWQGGSTEAFF; d_gene: -; j_gene: TRBJ1-1; abundance: -; v_gene: TRBV7-2
CDR3nt: TGTGCCAGCAGCAAATTGGCAGGCACCGGGGAGCTGTTTTTT; CDR3aa: CASSKLAGTGELFF; d_gene: -; j_gene: TRBJ2-2; abundance: -; v_gene: TRBV21-1
CDR3nt: TGCAGCGCGCCTCCGGGACAGGGGGAGACCCAGTACTTC; CDR3aa: CSAPPGQGETQYF; d_gene: TRBD1; j_gene: TRBJ2-5; abundance: -; v_gene: TRBV29-1
CDR3nt: TGCGCCAGCAGCTCAACACCTGACAGCTCTGGAAACACCATATATTTT; CDR3aa: CASSSTPDSSGNTIYF; d_gene: -; j_gene: TRBJ1-3; abundance: -; v_gene: TRBV5-1
CDR3nt: TGCGCCAGCAGCTTGGGACAGACCTACAATGAGCAGTTCTTC; CDR3aa: CASSLGQTYNEQFF; d_gene: -; j_gene: TRBJ2-1; abundance: -; v_gene: TRBV5-1
CDR3nt: TGCAGCGTCACGAAACCGGACAGGGGGCAAGAGCAGTACTTC; CDR3aa: CSVTKPDRGQEQYF; d_gene: TRBD1; j_gene: TRBJ2-7; abundance: -; v_gene: TRBV29-1
CDR3nt: TGTGCCAGCAGCCAGGGACTAGCGGGCTCCACAGATACGCAGTATTTT; CDR3aa: CASSQGLAGSTDTQYF; d_gene: TRBD2; j_gene: TRBJ2-3; abundance: -; v_gene: TRBV7-2
CDR3nt: TGTGCCAGCTCCTACACCGGGGCAGGGGAATCACCCCTCCACTTT; CDR3aa: CASSYTGAGESPLHF; d_gene: -; j_gene: TRBJ1-6; abundance: -; v_gene: TRBV18
CDR3nt: TGTGCCACCGGGAGGGAATGGAATGAGCAGTTCTTC; CDR3aa: CATGREWNEQFF; d_gene: TRBD2; j_gene: TRBJ2-1; abundance: -; v_gene: TRBV15
CDR3nt: TGTGCCAGCAGCCAGGCCAGCTCTGGAAACACCATATATTTT; CDR3aa: CASSQASSGNTIYF; d_gene: -; j_gene: TRBJ1-3; abundance: -; v_gene: TRBV4-2
CDR3nt: TGTGCCAGCAGCAGGACATCTTACTATGGCTACACCTTC; CDR3aa: CASSRTSYYGYTF; d_gene: -; j_gene: TRBJ1-2; abundance: -; v_gene: TRBV6-1
CDR3nt: TGTGCCTGGAGTGTGACAGGGAGCTCTGGGGCCAACGTCCTGACTTTC; CDR3aa: CAWSVTGSSGANVLTF; d_gene: TRBD1; j_gene: TRBJ2-6; abundance: -; v_gene: TRBV30
CDR3nt: TGCGCCAGCAGCTACGAGATGCCAGGGGCCGACTCCCTATATTTT; CDR3aa: CASSYEMPGADSLYF; d_gene: -; j_gene: TRBJ1-3; abundance: -; v_gene: TRBV5-1
CDR3nt: TGTGCCAGCCTACCATTCGGAGGGCCGAACACTGAAGCTTTCTTT; CDR3aa: CASLPFGGPNTEAFF; d_gene: -; j_gene: TRBJ1-1; abundance: -; v_gene: TRBV7-9
CDR3nt: TGCGCCAGCAGCTTGAACGGTCCTAGCTCTGGAAACACCATATATTTT; CDR3aa: CASSLNGPSSGNTIYF; d_gene: -; j_gene: TRBJ1-3; abundance: -; v_gene: TRBV5-1
CDR3nt: TGTGCCAGCTCACCAAACCTCCCAGGGGTGAACTCCTACAATGAGCAGTTCTTC; CDR3aa: CASSPNLPGVNSYNEQFF; d_gene: -; j_gene: TRBJ2-1; abundance: -; v_gene: TRBV18
CDR3nt: TGCGCCAGCAGCAAACTTACAGGGAACACTGAAGCTTTCTTT; CDR3aa: CASSKLTGNTEAFF; d_gene: -; j_gene: TRBJ1-1; abundance: -; v_gene: TRBV5-1
CDR3nt: TGTGCCTGGTCGACAGGCCCCACTAATGAAAAACTGTTTTTT; CDR3aa: CAWSTGPTNEKLFF; d_gene: -; j_gene: TRBJ1-4; abundance: -; v_gene: TRBV30
CDR3nt: TGCGCCAGCTCACCAATTCGACAGGCTAATGAAAAACTGTTTTTT; CDR3aa: CASSPIRQANEKLFF; d_gene: -; j_gene: TRBJ1-4; abundance: -; v_gene: TRBV18
CDR3nt: TGTGCCAGCAGACGGGACAGGGGATACTCCTACGAGCAGTACTTC; CDR3aa: CASRRDRGYSYEQYF; d_gene: TRBD1; j_gene: TRBJ2-7; abundance: -; v_gene: TRBV7-2
CDR3nt: TGCAGCGTTGCGGCGGGACAGGGGCTCGGGGTCGGTGAGCAGTTCTTC; CDR3aa: CSVAAGQGLGVGEQFF; d_gene: TRBD1; j_gene: TRBJ2-1; abundance: -; v_gene: TRBV29-1
CDR3nt: TGTGCCAGTAGCCTTCGGGGACAGGGGGCCTACGAGCAGTACTTC; CDR3aa: CASSLRGQGAYEQYF; d_gene: TRBD1; j_gene: TRBJ2-7; abundance: -; v_gene: TRBV19
CDR3nt: TGTGCCAGCAGTTTGGCTCGACATTGCGAGCAGTACTTC; CDR3aa: CASSLARHCEQYF; d_gene: -; j_gene: TRBJ2-7; abundance: -; v_gene: TRBV28
CDR3nt: TGTGCCAGCAGCCCCGACTCAGGGGCCCAGTACTTC; CDR3aa: CASSPDSGAQYF; d_gene: -; j_gene: TRBJ2-5; abundance: -; v_gene: TRBV7-7
CDR3nt: TGTGCCAGCAGCTTGGGTTCAGGTGAGCAGTACTTC; CDR3aa: CASSLGSGEQYF; d_gene: -; j_gene: TRBJ2-7; abundance: -; v_gene: TRBV5-4
CDR3nt: TGTGCCAGCAGCTTAGGCACAGGGATCGGCACTGAAGCTTTCTTT; CDR3aa: CASSLGTGIGTEAFF; d_gene: -; j_gene: TRBJ1-1; abundance: -; v_gene: TRBV11-2
CDR3nt: TGTGCCTGGGGGGGCCGGGACAGGGGGACCTATGGCTACACCTTC; CDR3aa: CAWGGRDRGTYGYTF; d_gene: TRBD1; j_gene: TRBJ1-2; abundance: -; v_gene: TRBV30
CDR3nt: TGTGCCAGCAGCCTGGGCCTACGGGGGGGGCGGGAAGCTTTCTTT; CDR3aa: CASSLGLRGGREAFF; d_gene: -; j_gene: TRBJ1-1; abundance: -; v_gene: TRBV5-6
CDR3nt: TGTGCCAGCAGTGGACAGGGATTTGGCAATCAGCCCCAGCATTTT; CDR3aa: CASSGQGFGNQPQHF; d_gene: TRBD1; j_gene: TRBJ1-5; abundance: once; v_gene: TRBV25-1
CDR3nt: TGTGCCAGCAGTGAACAGGGCCCAAGCTCTGGGGCCAACGTCCTGACTTTC; CDR3aa: CASSEQGPSSGANVLTF; d_gene: -; j_gene: TRBJ2-6; abundance: -; v_gene: TRBV2
CDR3nt: TGTGCCACCAGCAGAAGCCCCACTAGCGTGGTGACAGATACGCAGTATTTT; CDR3aa: CATSRSPTSVVTDTQYF; d_gene: TRBD2; j_gene: TRBJ2-3; abundance: once; v_gene: TRBV15
CDR3nt: TGTGCCAGCAGCTTCTATGGACTAGCGGGAGCAGAGGGCACCGGGGAGCTGTTTTTT; CDR3aa: CASSFYGLAGAEGTGELFF; d_gene: TRBD2; j_gene: TRBJ2-2; abundance: -; v_gene: TRBV9
CDR3nt: TGTGCCAGCAGCCTTCAGTTGAACACTGAAGCTTTCTTT; CDR3aa: CASSLQLNTEAFF; d_gene: -; j_gene: TRBJ1-1; abundance: -; v_gene: TRBV4-2
CDR3nt: TGCGCCAGCAGCCAACCCTTGGGACAGGGGACTGGCTACACCTTC; CDR3aa: CASSQPLGQGTGYTF; d_gene: TRBD1; j_gene: TRBJ1-2; abundance: -; v_gene: TRBV4-1
CDR3nt: TGTGCCAGCAGGCCACGGACAGGGACCACCGGGGAGCTGTTTTTT; CDR3aa: CASRPRTGTTGELFF; d_gene: TRBD1; j_gene: TRBJ2-2; abundance: once; v_gene: TRBV11-2
CDR3nt: TGTGCCAGCAGTGACGTTGGAAACACCATATATTTT; CDR3aa: CASSDVGNTIYF; d_gene: -; j_gene: TRBJ1-3; abundance: few; v_gene: TRBV2
CDR3nt: TGTGCCAGCAATGGGAGACAGGCAGGCACCGGGGAGCTGTTTTTT; CDR3aa: CASNGRQAGTGELFF; d_gene: -; j_gene: TRBJ2-2; abundance: few; v_gene: TRBV27
CDR3nt: TGTGCCAGCAGCCCCCACGGGTCGTCCCCCGGGGAGCTGTTTTTT; CDR3aa: CASSPHGSSPGELFF; d_gene: -; j_gene: TRBJ2-2; abundance: few; v_gene: TRBV4-2
CDR3nt: TGCGCCAGCAGCTTGGCCCAGAACACTGAAGCTTTCTTT; CDR3aa: CASSLAQNTEAFF; d_gene: -; j_gene: TRBJ1-1; abundance: -; v_gene: TRBV5-1
CDR3nt: TGTGCCAGCAGTAAGGACAGGGTATGGAATGAGCAGTTCTTC; CDR3aa: CASSKDRVWNEQFF; d_gene: TRBD1; j_gene: TRBJ2-1; abundance: -; v_gene: TRBV27
CDR3nt: TGTGCCAGCAGTGAAGTTCCGGGGGGCAATCAGCCCCAGCATTTT; CDR3aa: CASSEVPGGNQPQHF; d_gene: -; j_gene: TRBJ1-5; abundance: -; v_gene: TRBV6-1
CDR3nt: TGCGCCAGCAGCTTGGAACCGGGACAGGGGGCCGGAGGCTACGAGCAGTACTTC; CDR3aa: CASSLEPGQGAGGYEQYF; d_gene: TRBD1; j_gene: TRBJ2-7; abundance: -; v_gene: TRBV5-1
CDR3nt: TGTGCCAGCAGCTTAGGGCAGGTTGAGTATGGCTACACCTTC; CDR3aa: CASSLGQVEYGYTF; d_gene: -; j_gene: TRBJ1-2; abundance: -; v_gene: TRBV7-9
CDR3nt: TGTGCCAGCAGTCCACCGGCAGGCTTGTATGGCTACACCTTC; CDR3aa: CASSPPAGLYGYTF; d_gene: -; j_gene: TRBJ1-2; abundance: -; v_gene: TRBV27
CDR3nt: TGTGCCAGCAGTGATCTCGGACAGAGCAATCAGCCCCAGCATTTT; CDR3aa: CASSDLGQSNQPQHF; d_gene: -; j_gene: TRBJ1-5; abundance: few; v_gene: TRBV2
CDR3nt: TGTGCCTCCGGACAGAAATCCTACAATGAGCAGTTCTTC; CDR3aa: CASGQKSYNEQFF; d_gene: -; j_gene: TRBJ2-1; abundance: -; v_gene: TRBV30
CDR3nt: TGTGCCAGCAGCCCAAGACAGGGAGAGGACACTGAAGCTTTCTTT; CDR3aa: CASSPRQGEDTEAFF; d_gene: TRBD1; j_gene: TRBJ1-1; abundance: -; v_gene: TRBV9
CDR3nt: TGTGCCAGTAGTATCTCTCCCCTTTCGAGGAGCGCCCAATACAATGAGCAGTTCTTC; CDR3aa: CASSISPLSRSAQYNEQFF; d_gene: -; j_gene: TRBJ2-1; abundance: -; v_gene: TRBV19
CDR3nt: TGTGCCAGCTCACCCGGGACAGCACTGGATGACTACACCTTC; CDR3aa: CASSPGTALDDYTF; d_gene: TRBD1; j_gene: TRBJ1-2; abundance: few; v_gene: TRBV18
CDR3nt: TGCAGCGTTGCTGGGAATAGGGGCGGGGAGCTGTTTTTT; CDR3aa: CSVAGNRGGELFF; d_gene: -; j_gene: TRBJ2-2; abundance: -; v_gene: TRBV29-1